A selection of T cell receptor beta chains follows, all from one sample in a study of T cells in Graves' hyperthyroidism and ophthalmopathy. TCRdb called the multiplex PCR reads again in MiXCR, with one record for every CDR3 protein. The data show around 600,000 distinct CDR3 sequences, 15% to 20% seen once. The material sequenced was blood. Source of these receptors: a woman in her forties with Graves' ophthalmopathy. Both conserved end residues are part of each CDR3. The size field is filled for only some rows; it gives once, few, many or a size class.

j_call clone_size v_call cdr3_aa
TRBJ2-5 many TRBV5-1 CASSSGGGYQETQYF
TRBJ2-5 . TRBV20-1 CSARTSGGRETQYF
TRBJ2-1 few TRBV19 CASSIIAGGRHEQFF
TRBJ1-1 few TRBV29-1 CSVQTQNTEAFF
TRBJ1-5 few TRBV7-3 CASSVGVGQPQHF
TRBJ2-7 many TRBV3-1 CASSERDTSYEQYF
TRBJ2-1 many TRBV7-6 CASSLAGQGNHEQFF
TRBJ2-2 few TRBV4-1 CASSPGLAGVAGELFF
TRBJ2-1 many TRBV10-1 CASSESGVRERSGEQFF
TRBJ2-7 many TRBV2 CASGEDRIYEQYF
TRBJ2-2 many TRBV12-3/TRBV12-4 CASNDRYGELFF
TRBJ2-1 many TRBV5-1 CASSLAGRDVRNEQFF
TRBJ2-7 many TRBV12-3/TRBV12-4 CASSEGLASNEQYF
TRBJ1-1 few TRBV24-1 CATSDSPGRPPAFF
TRBJ2-2 few TRBV5-8 CASSLSGGRRPNTGELFF
TRBJ1-5 . TRBV6-1 CASLQGIADQPQHF
TRBJ1-4 few TRBV6-1 CASSRQIGEKLFF
TRBJ1-2 many TRBV3-1 CASSPTAGYYGYTF
TRBJ2-4 few TRBV29-1 CSVRGSFQNIQYF
TRBJ2-3 few TRBV29-1 CSVEPLAGPTDTQYF
TRBJ2-2 many TRBV7-6 CASSLAKTVTGELFF
TRBJ2-5 . TRBV6-5 CASSSSSSGAQETQYF
TRBJ2-6 many TRBV6-1 CASSRLTGGQRAGANVLTF
TRBJ1-4 many TRBV28 CATRDRGLFF
TRBJ2-3 . TRBV7-9 CASSFAGSGADTQYF
TRBJ2-1 many TRBV27 CASSLTGYEQFF
TRBJ2-3 few TRBV2 CASSERRYTDTQYF
TRBJ1-1 few TRBV6-1 CASTDGTEAFF
TRBJ2-7 once TRBV19 CASSIGPEGHYEQYF
TRBJ1-1 many TRBV3-1 CASSQARETEAFF
TRBJ2-7 many TRBV2 CASSEGNEQYF
TRBJ2-7 many TRBV28 CASRRNYEQYF
TRBJ2-5 . TRBV12-3/TRBV12-4 CASSLSSGGVETQYF
TRBJ1-5 many TRBV2 CASSVTGDQPQHF
TRBJ1-1 few TRBV6-5 CASSYPQGANTEAFF
TRBJ1-3 few TRBV18 CASSPGPPRENTIYF
TRBJ2-7 . TRBV19 CASSVSEQHEQYF
TRBJ2-7 few TRBV29-1 CSADDREGEQYF
TRBJ2-4 few TRBV11-1 CASTQGLAGGNAIQYF
TRBJ2-1 many TRBV20-1 CSGDGNNEQFF
TRBJ2-7 . TRBV6-2/TRBV6-3 CASSPPRSSNHYEQYF
TRBJ2-7 few TRBV30 CATTSGVPEYEQYF
TRBJ2-7 many TRBV20-1 CSAPEGRGREQYF
TRBJ2-5 . TRBV20-1 CSAYGVGVVGETQYF
TRBJ2-3 . TRBV19 CASSNGRRTNTDTQYF
TRBJ1-2 . TRBV15 CATSPQGKDYGYTF